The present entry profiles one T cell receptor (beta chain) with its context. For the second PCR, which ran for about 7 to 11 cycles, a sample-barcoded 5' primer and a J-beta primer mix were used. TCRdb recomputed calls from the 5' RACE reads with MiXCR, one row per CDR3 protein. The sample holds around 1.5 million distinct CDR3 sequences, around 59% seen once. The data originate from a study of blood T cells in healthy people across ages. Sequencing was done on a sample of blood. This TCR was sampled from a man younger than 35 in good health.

CDR3 loop: CAWSGVGEPGYTF. CDR3 nucleotides: TGTGCCTGGTCAGGGGTCGGCGAACCTGGCTACACCTTC. The chain couples TRBV30 to TRBJ1-2; a possible D gene is TRBD1 (6 bases). Trimming stripped 5 bases from V and 7 bases from J, with 17 bases between. This CDR3 has 13 amino acids. Germline CDR1 and CDR2: GTSNPN and SVGIG (reference sequence).